This T cell receptor (beta chain) was profiled in a study of shared clonotypes between healthy human individuals. TCRdb's copy holds only in-frame clones and misses some; the assay was immunoSEQ multiplex PCR. The sample contains about 2.4 million clones, more than 85% of which appear only once. The V gene lost 2 bases and the J gene lost 5 bases, with 10 bases spanning the gap. Germline V gene lookup returns CDR1 LNHDA and CDR2 SQIVND (reference sequence). CDR3 length equals 14 residues. Nashville, Tennessee was home to all donors, who were Caucasian adults. This clone appeared a single time. The origin of this receptor is a man between 18 and 35 years old in good health. Some clones in this sample may be carry-over from other donors' samples. The chain carries TRBV19 and TRBJ1-5, with D uncertain. Source material: naive CD4+ T cells from PBMCs. The sample's subset: CD45RA+ positively selected. The CDR3 here is CASSILLVDQPQHF. CDR3 sequence (DNA): TGTGCCAGTAGTATACTTTTGGTTGATCAGCCCCAGCATTTT. Full variable domain (remainder filled in from reference TRBV19 and TRBJ1-5): DGGITQSPKYLFRKEGQNVTLSCEQNLNHDAMYWYRQDPGQGLRLIYYSQIVNDFQKGDIAEGYSVSREKKESFPLTVTSAQKNPTAFYLCASSILLVDQPQHFGDGTRLSIL.